This T cell receptor (beta chain) was captured in a study of T cells in tuberculosis. Sorting used thawed, overnight-rested PBMC stained with anti-CD3, a viability dye and GMM-loaded CD1B tetramer. C32 glucose monomycolate from Rhodococcus equi was loaded onto the CD1B tetramers. The CDR3 length is 17 residues. CDR1 is MNHEY, CDR2 SMNVEV, per germline (reference sequence). V lost 6 bases, J lost 4 bases, and 24 bases lay in between. Study findings and constraints: The stringent gate may have excluded weak CD1B-GMM tetramer binders.

Profiled with immunoSEQ multiplex PCR; TCRdb holds only in-frame clones, not every one. The sample contains around 50,000 clones, approximately 85% of which appear only once. This TCR was sampled from an adult woman with latent tuberculosis. The sequencing input was CD1b-GMM tetramer-negative cells sorted from PBMCs. V gene TRBV27 combines with J gene TRBJ1-2; D remains ambiguous. The CDR3 coding sequence is TGTGCCAGCAGATTCCCCATCTCCCTGGGCACAAGCTATGGCTACACCTTC. Residues: CASRFPISLGTSYGYTF.